This TCR beta chain was found in a study of blood T cell repertoires in COVID-19. Study-wide background: Spain, Italy and the United States supplied samples that represented acute and convalescent COVID-19. Sources were T cells, B-cell-depleted T cells, or PBMCs; the material itself was cDNA or gDNA.

From germline, CDR1 is SEHNR and CDR2 FQNEAQ (reference sequence). The CDR3 consists of 14 residues. Trimming took 11 bases from V and 2 from J; bases not matched to a gene: 10. Authors' analysis steps: Amplifying reference gene primers gave estimates of nucleated cell counts. The method was immunoSEQ multiplex PCR; TCRdb's version includes in-frame clones alone and lacks a portion of them. V and J calls and clone size are those listed in that table; D and trimming were worked out from the DNA. The sample holds 180,000 or so clones, 80% to 90% seen once. This chain links TRBV7-9 with TRBJ2-3; 7 bases are a match to TRBD2. The sequence was collected from a man in his fifties or sixties with acute or convalescent COVID-19. Sequences were obtained from peripheral blood. CDR3 amino acids: CAVPGLLFTDTQYF. CDR3 bases: TGTGCCGTGCCGGGACTACTCTTCACAGATACGCAGTATTTT.